This note documents a single TCR beta chain sequence. Trimming pared 1 base from V and 1 base from J, leaving 14 bases between. CDR1 MGHRA and CDR2 YSYEKL come from the germline V gene. The CDR3 is 16 amino acids. Original processing notes: Amplified reference gene primers provided the basis for estimating nucleated cell counts. Using immunoSEQ multiplex PCR, the repertoire was profiled, and TCRdb retains in-frame clones only, with some absent. V and J calls plus clone size are reproduced from that table; the DNA served to infer D and trimming. The data show fewer than 250,000 clones, with around 84% seen just once and roughly a tenth held by the top ten. The data were taken from a study of blood T cell repertoires in COVID-19. Turning to the study itself: Specimens from acute and convalescent COVID-19 originated in the United States, Italy and Spain. The analysed material was cDNA or gDNA that came from T cells, B-cell-depleted T cells, or PBMCs.

The chain joins TRBV4-1 to TRBJ2-7, with a possible D match to TRBD1 (6 bases). The sample consisted of peripheral blood. This TCR derives from a woman at least 80 years old with COVID-19, enrolled during active disease. The CDR3 protein is CASSQAQGQLSYEQYF. The CDR3 DNA sequence: TGCGCCAGCAGCCAAGCCCAGGGGCAGTTATCCTACGAGCAGTACTTC.